This TCR beta chain is drawn from a study of blood T cell repertoires in COVID-19. Background on the study: Acute and convalescent COVID-19 specimens originated in the United States, Italy and Spain.

The germline CDR1 and CDR2 sequences are LGHNA and YNFKEQ. The CDR3 length is 15 residues. Deletions cut 0 bases from V and 1 base from J, with 8 bases between. Generated by immunoSEQ multiplex PCR, the TCRdb table keeps only in-frame clones and is missing some. The table lists about 42,000 clones, about 85% of them singletons. This TCR derives from a human donor in a cohort sampled during active COVID-19. The source material was peripheral blood. This chain uses TRBV4-2 with TRBJ2-3, with TRBD2 as a possible D gene (5 bases). CDR3 region: CASSQEASRTDTQYF. The CDR3 DNA sequence: TGTGCCAGCAGCCAAGAAGCTAGCCGCACAGATACGCAGTATTTT.